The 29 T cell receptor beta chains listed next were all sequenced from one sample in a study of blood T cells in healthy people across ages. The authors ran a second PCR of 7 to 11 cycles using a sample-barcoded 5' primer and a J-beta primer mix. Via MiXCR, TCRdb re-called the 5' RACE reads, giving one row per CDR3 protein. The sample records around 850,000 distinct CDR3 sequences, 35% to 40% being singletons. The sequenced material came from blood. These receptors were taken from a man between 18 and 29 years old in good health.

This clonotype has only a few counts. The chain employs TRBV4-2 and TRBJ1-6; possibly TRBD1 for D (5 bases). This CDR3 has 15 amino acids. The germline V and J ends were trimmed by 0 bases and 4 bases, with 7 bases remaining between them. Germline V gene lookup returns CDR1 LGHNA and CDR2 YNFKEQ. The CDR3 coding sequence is TGTGCCAGCAGCCAAGAGGGGACGTATAATTCACCCCTCCACTTT. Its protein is CASSQEGTYNSPLHF.

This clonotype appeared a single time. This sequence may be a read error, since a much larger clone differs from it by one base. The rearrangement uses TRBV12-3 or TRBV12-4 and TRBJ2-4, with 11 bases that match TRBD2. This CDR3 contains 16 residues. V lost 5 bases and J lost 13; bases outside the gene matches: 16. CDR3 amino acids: CASSVASGGTYNEQYF. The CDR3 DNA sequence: TGTGCCAGCAGTGTTGCTAGCGGGGGGACCTACAATGAGCAGTACTTC.

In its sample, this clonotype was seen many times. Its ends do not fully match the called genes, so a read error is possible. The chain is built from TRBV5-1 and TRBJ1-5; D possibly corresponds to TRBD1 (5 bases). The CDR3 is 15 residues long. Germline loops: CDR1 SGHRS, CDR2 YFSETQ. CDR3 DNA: TGTGCCAGCAGCTTGGGGGACTCTAGCAATCAGCCCCAGCATTTT. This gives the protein CASSLGDSSNQPQHF.

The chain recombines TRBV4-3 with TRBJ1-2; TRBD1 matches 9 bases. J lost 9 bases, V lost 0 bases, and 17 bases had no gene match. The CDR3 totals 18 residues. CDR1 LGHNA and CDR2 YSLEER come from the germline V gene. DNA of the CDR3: TGCGCCAGCAGCCAAGACCCTCTTAACCCGACAGGGGGAGGGAGCTACACCTTC. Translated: CASSQDPLNPTGGGSYTF.

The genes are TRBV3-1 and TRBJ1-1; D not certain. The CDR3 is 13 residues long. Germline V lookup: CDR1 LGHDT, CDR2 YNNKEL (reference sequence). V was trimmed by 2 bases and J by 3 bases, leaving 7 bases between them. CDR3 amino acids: CASSQRMDTEAFF. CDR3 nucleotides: TGTGCCAGCAGCCAACGCATGGACACTGAAGCTTTCTTT.

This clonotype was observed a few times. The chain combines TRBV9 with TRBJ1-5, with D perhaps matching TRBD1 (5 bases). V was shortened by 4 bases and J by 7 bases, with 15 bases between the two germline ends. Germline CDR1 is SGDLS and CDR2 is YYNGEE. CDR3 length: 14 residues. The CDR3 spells CASSNMGVGQPQHF. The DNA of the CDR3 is TGTGCCAGCAGCAATATGGGGGTGGGACAGCCCCAGCATTTT.

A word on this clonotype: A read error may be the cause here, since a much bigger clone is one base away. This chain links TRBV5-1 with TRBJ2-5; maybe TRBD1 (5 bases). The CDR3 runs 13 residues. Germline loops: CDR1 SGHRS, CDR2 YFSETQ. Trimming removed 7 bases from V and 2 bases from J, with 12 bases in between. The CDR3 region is CASQDSAQETQYF. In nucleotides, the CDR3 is TGCGCCAGCCAAGACAGTGCACAAGAGACCCAGTACTTC.

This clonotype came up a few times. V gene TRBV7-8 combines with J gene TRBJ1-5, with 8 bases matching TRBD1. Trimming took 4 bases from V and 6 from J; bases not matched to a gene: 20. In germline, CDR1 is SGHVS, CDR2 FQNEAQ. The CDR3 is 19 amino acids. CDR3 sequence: CASSSDRFGQGDPPQPQHF. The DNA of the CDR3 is TGTGCCAGCAGCTCCGACCGCTTCGGACAGGGAGATCCTCCTCAGCCCCAGCATTTT.

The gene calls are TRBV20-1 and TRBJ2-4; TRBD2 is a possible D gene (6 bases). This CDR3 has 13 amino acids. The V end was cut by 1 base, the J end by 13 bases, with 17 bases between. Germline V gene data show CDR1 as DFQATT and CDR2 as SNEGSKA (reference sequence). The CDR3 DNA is TGCAGTGCTAGAGCTGATCGGTGGGGGGAGCAGTACTTC. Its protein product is CSARADRWGEQYF.

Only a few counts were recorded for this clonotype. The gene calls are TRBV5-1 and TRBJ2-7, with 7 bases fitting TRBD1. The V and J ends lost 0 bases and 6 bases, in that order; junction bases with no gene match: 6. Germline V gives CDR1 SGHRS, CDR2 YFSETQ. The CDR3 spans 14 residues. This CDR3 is CASSLASGGGEQYF. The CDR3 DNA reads TGCGCCAGCAGCTTGGCGTCAGGGGGTGGCGAGCAGTACTTC. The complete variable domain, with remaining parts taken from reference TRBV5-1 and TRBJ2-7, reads KAGVTQTPRYLIKTRGQQVTLSCSPISGHRSVSWYQQTPGQGLQFLFEYFSETQRNKGNFPGRFSGRQFSNSRSEMNVSTLELGDSALYLCASSLASGGGEQYFGPGTRLTVT.

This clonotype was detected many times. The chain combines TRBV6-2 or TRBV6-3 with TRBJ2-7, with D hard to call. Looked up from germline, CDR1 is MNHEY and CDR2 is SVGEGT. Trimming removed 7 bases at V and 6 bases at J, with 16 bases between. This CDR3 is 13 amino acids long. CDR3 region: CASTRSRTGEQYF. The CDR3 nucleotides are TGTGCCAGCACCCGTAGCCGGACGGGCGAGCAGTACTTC.

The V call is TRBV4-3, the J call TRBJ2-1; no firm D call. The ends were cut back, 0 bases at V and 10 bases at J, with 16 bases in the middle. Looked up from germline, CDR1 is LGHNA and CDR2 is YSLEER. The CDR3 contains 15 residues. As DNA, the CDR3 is TGCGCCAGCAGCCAAGAGGCAGCCGCTTGGTACGAGCAGTTCTTC. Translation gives CASSQEAAAWYEQFF.

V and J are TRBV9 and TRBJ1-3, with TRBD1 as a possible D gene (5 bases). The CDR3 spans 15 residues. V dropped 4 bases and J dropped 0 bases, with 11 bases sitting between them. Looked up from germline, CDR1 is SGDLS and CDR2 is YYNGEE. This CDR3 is CASSPGLSSGNTIYF. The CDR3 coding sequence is TGTGCCAGCAGCCCGGGACTTAGCTCTGGAAACACCATATATTTT.

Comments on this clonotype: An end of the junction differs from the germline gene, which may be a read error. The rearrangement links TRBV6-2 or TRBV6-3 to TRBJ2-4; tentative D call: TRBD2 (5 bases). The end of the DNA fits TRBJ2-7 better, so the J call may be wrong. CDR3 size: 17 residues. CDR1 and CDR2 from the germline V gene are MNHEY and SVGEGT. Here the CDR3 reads CVSSFLPGGIWRYEQYF. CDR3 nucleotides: TGTGTCAGCAGTTTCCTCCCAGGAGGTATATGGAGATACGAGCAGTACTTC.

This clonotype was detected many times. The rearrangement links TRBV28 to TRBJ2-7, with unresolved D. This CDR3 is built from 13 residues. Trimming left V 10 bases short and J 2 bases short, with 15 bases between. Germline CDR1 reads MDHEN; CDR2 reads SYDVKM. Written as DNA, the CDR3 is TGTGCCACCCTGGACGGGTATGCCTACGAGCAGTACTTC. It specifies CATLDGYAYEQYF. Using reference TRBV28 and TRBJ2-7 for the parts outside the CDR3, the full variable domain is DVKVTQSSRYLVKRTGEKVFLECVQDMDHENMFWYRQDPGLGLRLIYFSYDVKMKEKGDIPEGYSVSREKKERFSLILESASTNQTSMYLCATLDGYAYEQYFGPGTRLTVT.

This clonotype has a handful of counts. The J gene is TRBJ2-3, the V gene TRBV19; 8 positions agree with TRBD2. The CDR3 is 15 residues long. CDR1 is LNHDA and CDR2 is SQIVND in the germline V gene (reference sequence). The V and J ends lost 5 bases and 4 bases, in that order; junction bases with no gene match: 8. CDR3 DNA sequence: TGTGCCAGTAGTGGCCAGCGGGGGAGTGCAGATACGCAGTATTTT. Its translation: CASSGQRGSADTQYF. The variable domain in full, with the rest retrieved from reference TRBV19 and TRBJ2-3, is DGGITQSPKYLFRKEGQNVTLSCEQNLNHDAMYWYRQDPGQGLRLIYYSQIVNDFQKGDIAEGYSVSREKKESFPLTVTSAQKNPTAFYLCASSGQRGSADTQYFGPGTRLTVL.

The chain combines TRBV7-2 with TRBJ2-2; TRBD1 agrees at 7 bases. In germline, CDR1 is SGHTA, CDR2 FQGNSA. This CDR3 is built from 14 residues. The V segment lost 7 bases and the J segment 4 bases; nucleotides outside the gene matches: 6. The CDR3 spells CASNRGLGTGELFF. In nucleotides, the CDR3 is TGTGCCAGCAACAGGGGTCTGGGCACCGGGGAGCTGTTTTTT.

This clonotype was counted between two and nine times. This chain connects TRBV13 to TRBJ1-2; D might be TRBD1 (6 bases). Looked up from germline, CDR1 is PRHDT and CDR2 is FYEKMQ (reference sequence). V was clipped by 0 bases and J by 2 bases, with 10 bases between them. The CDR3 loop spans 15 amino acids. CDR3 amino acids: CASSLGATGNYGYTF. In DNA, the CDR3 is TGTGCCAGCAGCTTAGGCGCGACAGGCAACTATGGCTACACCTTC.

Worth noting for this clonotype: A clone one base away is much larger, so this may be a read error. CDR3 nucleotides: TGTGCCAGCAGTTACTCGACGGAGACCCAGTTCTTC. Amino acids: CASSYSTETQFF. This sequence joins TRBV6-2 or TRBV6-3 and TRBJ2-1; D remains ambiguous. The CDR3 extends over 12 amino acids. V lost 0 bases and J lost 13, with 10 bases in between. Germline CDR1 reads MNHEY; CDR2 reads SVGEGT.

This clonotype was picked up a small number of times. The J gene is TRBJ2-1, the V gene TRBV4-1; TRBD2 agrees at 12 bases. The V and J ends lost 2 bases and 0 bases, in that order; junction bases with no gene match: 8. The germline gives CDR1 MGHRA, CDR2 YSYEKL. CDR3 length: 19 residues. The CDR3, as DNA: TGCGCCAGCAGCCAACCCAGGACTAGCGGGGCCCGCTCCTACAATGAGCAGTTCTTC. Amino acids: CASSQPRTSGARSYNEQFF.

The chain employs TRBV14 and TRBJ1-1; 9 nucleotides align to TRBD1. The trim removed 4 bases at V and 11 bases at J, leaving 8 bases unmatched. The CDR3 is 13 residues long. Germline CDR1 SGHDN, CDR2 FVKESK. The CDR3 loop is CASSPYRGHGAFF. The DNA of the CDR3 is TGTGCCAGCAGCCCTTACAGGGGGCATGGGGCTTTCTTT.

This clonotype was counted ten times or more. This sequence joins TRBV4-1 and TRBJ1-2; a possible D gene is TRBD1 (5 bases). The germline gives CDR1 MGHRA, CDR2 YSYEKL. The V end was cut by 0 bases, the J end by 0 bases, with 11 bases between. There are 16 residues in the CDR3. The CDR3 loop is CASSQDRQGANYGYTF. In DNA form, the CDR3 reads TGCGCCAGCAGCCAAGATCGGCAGGGAGCTAACTATGGCTACACCTTC.

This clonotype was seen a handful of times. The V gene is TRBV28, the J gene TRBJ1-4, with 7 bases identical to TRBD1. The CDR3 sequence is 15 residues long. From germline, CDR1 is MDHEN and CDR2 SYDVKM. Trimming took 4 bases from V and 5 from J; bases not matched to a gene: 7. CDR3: CASSSPAQGNEKLFF. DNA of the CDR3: TGTGCCAGCAGTTCCCCAGCACAGGGGAATGAAAAACTGTTTTTT.

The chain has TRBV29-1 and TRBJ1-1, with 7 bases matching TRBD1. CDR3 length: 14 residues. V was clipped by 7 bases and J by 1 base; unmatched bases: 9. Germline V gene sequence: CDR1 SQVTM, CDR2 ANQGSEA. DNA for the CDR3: TGCAGCGCAACGGGACAGCCTACGAACACTGAAGCTTTCTTT. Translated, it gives CSATGQPTNTEAFF.

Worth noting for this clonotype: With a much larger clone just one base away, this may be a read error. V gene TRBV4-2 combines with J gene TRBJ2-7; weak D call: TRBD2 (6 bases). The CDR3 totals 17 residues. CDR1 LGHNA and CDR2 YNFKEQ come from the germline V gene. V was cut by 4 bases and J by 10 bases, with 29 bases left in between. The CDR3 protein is CASSPPSGSLYQEIQYF. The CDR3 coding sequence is TGTGCCAGCAGCCCCCCCAGCGGGTCGCTGTACCAAGAGATCCAGTACTTC.

In DNA, the CDR3 is TGTGCCAGCTCACCCCTTAGCGGACAAGACTTAAGGGATGAGCAGTTCTTC. Protein: CASSPLSGQDLRDEQFF. The chain has TRBV18 and TRBJ2-1; a possible D gene is TRBD2 (6 bases). The ends were cut back, 3 bases at V and 8 bases at J, with 23 bases in the middle. CDR1 is KGHSH and CDR2 is LQKENI in the germline V gene. The CDR3 is 17 amino acids.

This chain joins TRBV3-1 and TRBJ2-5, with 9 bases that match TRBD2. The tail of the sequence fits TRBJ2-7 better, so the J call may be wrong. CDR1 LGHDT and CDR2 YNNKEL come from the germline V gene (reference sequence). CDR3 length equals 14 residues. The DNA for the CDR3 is TGTGCCAGCAATGGTGCTAGCGGGGTGTCCGAGCAGTACTTC. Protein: CASNGASGVSEQYF.

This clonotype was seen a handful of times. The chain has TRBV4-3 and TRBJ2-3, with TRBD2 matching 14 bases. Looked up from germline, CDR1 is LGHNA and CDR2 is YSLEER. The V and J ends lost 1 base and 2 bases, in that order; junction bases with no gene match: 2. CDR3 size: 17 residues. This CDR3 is CASSQGTSGGTTDTQYF. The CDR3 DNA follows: TGCGCCAGCAGCCAAGGGACTAGCGGGGGGACCACAGATACGCAGTATTTT.

Written as DNA, the CDR3 is TGTGCCAGCAGTTACTCGCCCGTGGGGCAGGCGTGGTACTTC. Its protein is CASSYSPVGQAWYF. The rearrangement joins TRBV6-2 or TRBV6-3 to TRBJ2-7, with D tentatively TRBD1 (5 bases). CDR1 is MNHEY and CDR2 is SVGEGT in the germline V gene. This CDR3 comprises 14 residues. The V end was cut by 0 bases, the J end by 12 bases, with 18 bases between.